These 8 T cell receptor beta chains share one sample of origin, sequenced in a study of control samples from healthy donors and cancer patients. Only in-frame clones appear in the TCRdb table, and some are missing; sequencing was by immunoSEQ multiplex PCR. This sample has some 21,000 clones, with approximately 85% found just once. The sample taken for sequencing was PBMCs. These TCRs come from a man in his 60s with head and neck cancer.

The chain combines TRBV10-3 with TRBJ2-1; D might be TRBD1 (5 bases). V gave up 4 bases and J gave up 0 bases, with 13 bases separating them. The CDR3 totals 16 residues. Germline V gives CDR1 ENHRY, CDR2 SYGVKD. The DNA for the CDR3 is TGTGCCATCAGTGCCCTCCAGGGATCCTCCTACAATGAGCAGTTCTTC. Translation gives CAISALQGSSYNEQFF.

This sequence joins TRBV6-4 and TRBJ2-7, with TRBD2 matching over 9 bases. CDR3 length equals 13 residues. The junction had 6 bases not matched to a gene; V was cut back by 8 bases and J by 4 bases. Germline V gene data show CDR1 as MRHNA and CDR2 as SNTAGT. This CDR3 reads CASHSGRAYEQYV. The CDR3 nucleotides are TGTGCCAGCCATAGCGGGAGAGCATACGAGCAGTACGTC.

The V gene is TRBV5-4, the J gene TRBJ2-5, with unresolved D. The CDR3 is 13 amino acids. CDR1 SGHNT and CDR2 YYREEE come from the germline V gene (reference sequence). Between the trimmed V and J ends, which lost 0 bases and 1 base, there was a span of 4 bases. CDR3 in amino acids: CASSLDSQETQYF. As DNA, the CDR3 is TGTGCCAGCAGCTTGGACAGCCAAGAGACCCAGTACTTC.

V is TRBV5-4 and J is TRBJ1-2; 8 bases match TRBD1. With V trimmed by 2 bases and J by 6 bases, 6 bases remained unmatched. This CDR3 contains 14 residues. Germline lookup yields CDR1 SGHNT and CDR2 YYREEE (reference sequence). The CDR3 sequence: CASSLGQGEDGYTF. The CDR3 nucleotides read TGTGCCAGCAGCTTAGGACAGGGTGAGGATGGCTACACCTTC.

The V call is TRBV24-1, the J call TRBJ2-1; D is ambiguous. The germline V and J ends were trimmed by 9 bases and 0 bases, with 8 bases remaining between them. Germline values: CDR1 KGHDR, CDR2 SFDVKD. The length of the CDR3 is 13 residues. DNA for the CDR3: TGTGCCACCCGACTTAGCTCCTACAATGAGCAGTTCTTC. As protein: CATRLSSYNEQFF.

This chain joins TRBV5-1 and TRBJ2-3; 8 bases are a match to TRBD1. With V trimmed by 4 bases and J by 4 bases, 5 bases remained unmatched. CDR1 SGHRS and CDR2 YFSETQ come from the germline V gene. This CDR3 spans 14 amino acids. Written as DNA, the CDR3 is TGCGCCAGCAGCGTCGGACAGGGTCCAGATACGCAGTATTTT. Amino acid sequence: CASSVGQGPDTQYF.

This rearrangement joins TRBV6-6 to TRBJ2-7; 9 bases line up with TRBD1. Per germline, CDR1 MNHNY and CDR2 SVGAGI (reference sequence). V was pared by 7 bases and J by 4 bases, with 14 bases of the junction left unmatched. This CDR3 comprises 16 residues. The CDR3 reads CASIETGGRRGYEQYF. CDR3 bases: TGTGCCAGCATAGAGACAGGGGGACGTCGGGGGTACGAGCAGTACTTC.

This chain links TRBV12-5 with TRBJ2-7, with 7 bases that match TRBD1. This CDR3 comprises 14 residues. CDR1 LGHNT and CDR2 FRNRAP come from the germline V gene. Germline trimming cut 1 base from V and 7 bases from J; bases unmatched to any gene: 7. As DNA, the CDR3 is TGTGCTAGTGGTTTGGGGACAGGCAGCCAGGAGCAGTACGTC. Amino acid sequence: CASGLGTGSQEQYV.